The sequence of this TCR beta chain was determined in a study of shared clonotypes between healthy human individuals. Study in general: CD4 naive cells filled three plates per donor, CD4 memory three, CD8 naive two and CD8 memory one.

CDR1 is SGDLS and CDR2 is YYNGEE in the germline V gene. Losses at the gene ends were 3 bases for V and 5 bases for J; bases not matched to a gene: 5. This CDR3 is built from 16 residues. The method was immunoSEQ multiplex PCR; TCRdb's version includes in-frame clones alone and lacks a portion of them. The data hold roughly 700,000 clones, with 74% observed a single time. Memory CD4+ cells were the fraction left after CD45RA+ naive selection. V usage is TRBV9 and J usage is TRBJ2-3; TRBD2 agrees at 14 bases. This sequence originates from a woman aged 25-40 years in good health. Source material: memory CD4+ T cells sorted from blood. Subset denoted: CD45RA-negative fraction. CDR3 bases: TGTGCCAGCAGCGGGGGACTAGCGGGAGACTTAGATACGCAGTATTTT. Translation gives CASSGGLAGDLDTQYF. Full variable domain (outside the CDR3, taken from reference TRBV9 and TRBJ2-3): DSGVTQTPKHLITATGQRVTLRCSPRSGDLSVYWYQQSLDQGLQFLIQYYNGEERAKGNILERFSAQQFPDLHSELNLSSLELGDSALYFCASSGGLAGDLDTQYFGPGTRLTVL.